These 21 T cell receptor beta chains were sequenced from one sample in a study of blood T cells in healthy people across ages. A second about 7 to 11 cycle PCR used barcoded and J-beta primers. One entry per CDR3 protein, called by TCRdb with MiXCR from the 5' RACE reads. The sample holds about 640,000 distinct CDR3 sequences, approximately 50% seen once. The source material was blood. These receptors came from a man in his sixties in good health.

V and J are TRBV7-7 and TRBJ2-7; 8 bases agree with TRBD1. The CDR3 consists of 16 residues. CDR1 SSHAT and CDR2 FNYEAQ come from the germline V gene (reference sequence). The J segment lost 3 bases and the V segment lost 0 bases, leaving 7 bases of the junction unmatched. For the CDR3, the DNA is TGTGCCAGCAGCTTAGCGTTGAGACAGGGGATCTACGAGCAGTACTTC. This sequence encodes CASSLALRQGIYEQYF.

CDR3 loop: CASGLPSGTGGDQPQHF. DNA of the CDR3: TGTGCCAGCGGGCTCCCCTCCGGGACAGGGGGAGATCAGCCCCAGCATTTT. This rearrangement joins TRBV28 to TRBJ1-5; 11 bases match TRBD1. This CDR3 contains 17 residues. V lost 8 bases and J lost 5; bases outside the gene matches: 14. Germline CDR1 and CDR2: MDHEN and SYDVKM.

This clonotype has a handful of counts. The chain joins TRBV7-2 to TRBJ2-3; the D is unclear. Trimming cost V 4 bases and J 0 bases, with 8 bases left between them. The CDR3 has 14 residues. CDR1 and CDR2 (germline): SGHTA, FQGNSA. The CDR3 spells CASSSMHSTDTQYF. The CDR3 nucleotides are TGTGCCAGCAGCTCGATGCATAGCACAGATACGCAGTATTTT. The complete variable domain, with remaining parts taken from reference TRBV7-2 and TRBJ2-3, reads GAGVSQSPSNKVTEKGKDVELRCDPISGHTALYWYRQSLGQGLEFLIYFQGNSAPDKSGLPSDRFSAERTGGSVSTLTIQRTQQEDSAVYLCASSSMHSTDTQYFGPGTRLTVL.

The chain has TRBV5-1 and TRBJ1-1; TRBD1 matches 8 bases. The CDR3 runs to 14 residues. Germline V gene data show CDR1 as SGHRS and CDR2 as YFSETQ. V dropped 2 bases and J dropped 5; count of bases not matched to a gene: 5. CDR3 amino acids: CASSFQGAGTEAFF. In DNA, the CDR3 is TGCGCCAGCAGCTTCCAGGGGGCTGGGACTGAAGCTTTCTTT.

The chain combines TRBV4-1 with TRBJ2-7, with TRBD2 as a possible D gene (6 bases). The V and J ends lost 1 base and 4 bases respectively, with 17 bases between them. Per germline, CDR1 MGHRA and CDR2 YSYEKL. CDR3 size: 16 residues. The CDR3 sequence: CASSQGGGATIYEQYF. DNA of the CDR3: TGCGCCAGCAGCCAAGGCGGAGGGGCCACCATTTACGAGCAGTACTTC.

The gene calls are TRBV6-5 and TRBJ1-1; 7 bases are shared with TRBD1. This CDR3 spans 17 amino acids. Trimming cost V 2 bases and J 4 bases; bases outside gene matches: 13. Germline assignment: CDR1 MNHEY and CDR2 SVGAGI. Written as DNA, the CDR3 is TGTGCCAGCAGTTACGCCGTAGGGGGCGAGAGCGCCACTGAAGCTTTCTTT. This sequence encodes CASSYAVGGESATEAFF.

This chain's CDR3 is CSAAGPATGHNQPQHF. Written as DNA, the CDR3 is TGCAGTGCAGCCGGGCCCGCGACAGGACACAATCAGCCCCAGCATTTT. J is TRBJ1-5 and V is TRBV20-1; D may be TRBD1 (6 bases). Looked up from germline, CDR1 is DFQATT and CDR2 is SNEGSKA (reference sequence). The CDR3 totals 16 residues. V shed 6 bases and J shed 3 bases, with 21 bases lying between them.

This clonotype was seen more than once but under ten times. The V and J genes are TRBV18 and TRBJ2-1; TRBD1 is a possible D gene (6 bases). The end of the DNA aligns better with TRBJ2-7, so the J call may be wrong. Germline values: CDR1 KGHSH, CDR2 LQKENI. The CDR3 contains 12 residues. The CDR3 protein is CASSPAGVEQYF. CDR3 in DNA: TGTGCCAGCTCCCCCGCAGGGGTCGAGCAGTACTTC.

The chain links TRBV12-3 or TRBV12-4 to TRBJ2-7; 13 bases are a match to TRBD2. J gave up 2 bases and V 4 bases, and 11 bases lay outside the gene matches. The CDR3 consists of 18 residues. The CDR3 region has the DNA TGTGCCAGCAGTTCTGCTATTACCGGACTAGCGGGGGCCTACGAGCAGTACTTC. It specifies CASSSAITGLAGAYEQYF.

The rearrangement uses TRBV20-1 and TRBJ2-7; tentative D call: TRBD2 (6 bases). V lost 6 bases and J 3 bases, leaving 15 bases between the germline ends. Germline V gene lookup returns CDR1 DFQATT and CDR2 SNEGSKA (reference sequence). This CDR3 comprises 13 residues. CDR3 sequence reads: CSAGGPTDYEQYF. CDR3 nucleotide sequence: TGCAGTGCGGGAGGTCCCACAGACTACGAGCAGTACTTC.

This clonotype was seen a few times. CDR3 in DNA: TGTGCCAGCAGTCAAGACAGGCGACTATTAGGCTACACCTTC. Protein: CASSQDRRLLGYTF. The V and J genes are TRBV6-1 and TRBJ1-2; the D gene is possibly TRBD1 (6 bases). Germline V lookup: CDR1 MNHNS, CDR2 SASEGT. CDR3 size: 14 residues. The V and J ends lost 5 bases and 8 bases respectively, with 18 bases between them.

The chain couples TRBV28 to TRBJ1-4, with 8 positions matching TRBD1. Germline values: CDR1 MDHEN, CDR2 SYDVKM. This CDR3 has 16 residues. V lost 6 bases and J lost 8; bases outside the gene matches: 14. CDR3 DNA sequence: TGTGCCAGCAGGCACCCTACAGGGGGTGGCTCCGAAAAACTGTTTTTT. It specifies CASRHPTGGGSEKLFF.

This clonotype came up a few times. The chain is built from TRBV3-1 and TRBJ2-1, with a weak D call TRBD2 (7 bases). The V end was cut by 1 base, the J end by 8 bases, with 18 bases between. The CDR3 loop spans 16 amino acids. Germline-derived CDR1 and CDR2 are LGHDT and YNNKEL (reference sequence). The CDR3 nucleotides are TGTGCCAGCAGCCAAGTAGGCACAGGGAGGGCTGATGAGCAGTTCTTC. This encodes CASSQVGTGRADEQFF.

J is TRBJ2-5 and V is TRBV20-1; 10 nucleotides agree with TRBD1. The V and J ends lost 8 bases and 4 bases, in that order; junction bases with no gene match: 1. CDR3 length: 11 residues. Per the germline V gene, CDR1 is DFQATT and CDR2 is SNEGSKA (reference sequence). The CDR3 protein is CSRQGAETQYF. The DNA of the CDR3 is TGCAGTAGACAGGGGGCAGAGACCCAGTACTTC.

This clonotype was observed a handful of times. This sequence joins TRBV20-1 and TRBJ2-7; TRBD1 might be the D (6 bases). Germline V lookup: CDR1 DFQATT, CDR2 SNEGSKA (reference sequence). V shed 2 bases and J shed 1 base, with 9 bases lying between them. The length of the CDR3 is 13 residues. For the CDR3, the DNA is TGCAGTGCTAGAAGTGACAGGTCCTACGAGCAGTACTTC. It encodes CSARSDRSYEQYF.

This chain links TRBV5-8 with TRBJ2-5, with 7 bases lining up with TRBD1. The V gene end was trimmed by 4 bases and the J gene end by 2 bases; junction bases not matched to a gene: 8. The CDR3 sequence is 15 residues long. CDR1 is SGHTS, CDR2 YDEGEE, per germline. In DNA form, the CDR3 reads TGTGCCAGCAGCCCACTCTGGACAGGTCAAGAGACCCAGTACTTC. It yields the protein CASSPLWTGQETQYF.

The gene calls are TRBV3-1 and TRBJ2-7, with TRBD1 matching 8 bases. The germline V gene encodes CDR1 LGHDT and CDR2 YNNKEL (reference sequence). V gave up 3 bases and J gave up 3 bases; unmatched junction bases: 7. This CDR3 is 15 amino acids long. CDR3 residues: CASSQTTGTGYEQYF. CDR3 DNA: TGTGCCAGCAGCCAGACTACCGGGACAGGCTACGAGCAGTACTTC.

This chain uses TRBV27 with TRBJ2-7; D is uncertain. Germline V gene data show CDR1 as MNHEY and CDR2 as SMNVEV (reference sequence). Trimming removed 11 bases from V and 6 bases from J, with 11 bases in between. The CDR3 runs 10 residues. CDR3 region: CASRGGEQYF. Here the CDR3 DNA reads TGTGCCTCCAGAGGTGGCGAGCAGTACTTC.

J is TRBJ2-1 and V is TRBV4-2; D assignment may be TRBD1 or TRBD2 (5 bases each). Germline-derived CDR1 and CDR2 are LGHNA and YNFKEQ. Trimming shortened V by 2 bases and J by 13 bases, and 12 bases separated the two germline ends. The CDR3 contains 12 residues. The CDR3 loop reads CASSQSPGPQFF. CDR3 sequence (DNA): TGTGCCAGCAGCCAATCCCCGGGACCTCAGTTCTTC.

There are a few counts of this clonotype. The chain is built from TRBV20-1 and TRBJ2-5, with 10 bases fitting TRBD1. After removal of 3 bases from V and 4 bases from J, the junction contained 2 bases not matched to a gene. Per the germline V gene, CDR1 is DFQATT and CDR2 is SNEGSKA (reference sequence). The CDR3 is made up of 13 amino acids. CDR3 amino acids: CSASRDRGETQYF. In nucleotides, the CDR3 is TGCAGTGCTAGCCGGGACAGGGGAGAGACCCAGTACTTC.

This clonotype was detected a few times. The V gene is TRBV29-1, the J gene TRBJ2-5; 7 nucleotides line up with TRBD2. Germline V gives CDR1 SQVTM, CDR2 ANQGSEA. This CDR3 is built from 14 residues. The CDR3 sequence: CSRPWLAEQETQYF. The DNA for the CDR3 is TGCAGTCGACCCTGGCTAGCGGAGCAAGAGACCCAGTACTTC.